This TCR beta chain was identified in a study of blood T cell repertoires in COVID-19. Authors' data handling: Amplified reference gene primers provided the basis for estimating nucleated cell counts. Assay used: immunoSEQ multiplex PCR; TCRdb lists only in-frame clones, some missing. The V and J calls and clone size come from that table; D and trimming were worked out from the DNA. The data contain 260,000 or so clones, approximately 90% of them singletons. Participants came from fewer than 25 US areas, aged about 18 to 100 years. Trimming took 0 bases from V and 8 from J; bases not matched to a gene: 14. In germline, CDR1 is LGHNT, CDR2 FRNRAP. The CDR3 contains 18 residues.

This receptor was identified in a man between 18 and 29 years old who had recovered from COVID-19. Sequencing was performed on PBMCs or T cells enriched from blood (not recorded which). This chain joins TRBV12-5 and TRBJ1-2, with 11 positions matching TRBD1. This CDR3 reads CASGLVGWTGGGSSGYTF. DNA of the CDR3: TGTGCTAGTGGTTTGGTAGGTTGGACAGGGGGCGGATCTAGCGGCTACACCTTC.